Listed here are 3 T cell receptor beta chains from one sample, sequenced in a study of spatial heterogeneity in lung cancer. Time point reported: blood at routine non-recurrence follow-up after resection. No cells were sorted before sequencing. The whole RNA sequenced was extracted from tumor, nontumor lung or frozen PBMC. One entry per CDR3 protein results from TCRdb running MiXCR on the 5' RACE reads. The sample lists around 110,000 distinct CDR3 sequences, approximately 12% occurring once. This material consisted of PBMCs, taken at follow-up. The receptors shown here come from a male donor with early-stage non-small cell lung cancer.

This clonotype has ten or more counts. The chain uses TRBV29-1 and TRBJ2-7; 11 bases are shared with TRBD2. J gave up 5 bases and V 4 bases, and 13 bases lay outside the gene matches. Germline CDR1 and CDR2: SQVTM and ANQGSEA. The CDR3 consists of 16 residues. CDR3 sequence (DNA): TGCAGCGTTGGAATCCTTAGCGGGGGGGCCTATCACGAGCAGTACTTC. Translation gives CSVGILSGGAYHEQYF.

In this sample, this clonotype turned up a few times. V usage is TRBV9 and J usage is TRBJ1-5; the D gene is possibly TRBD1 (5 bases). V gave up 2 bases and J gave up 0 bases, with 18 bases separating them. This CDR3 has 18 residues. Germline V gene sequence: CDR1 SGDLS, CDR2 YYNGEE. CDR3 sequence: CASSVVRGPNVSNQPQHF. The CDR3 nucleotides are TGTGCCAGCAGCGTTGTACGGGGCCCGAATGTTAGCAATCAGCCCCAGCATTTT.

This clonotype was seen ten or more times. The V call is TRBV27, the J call TRBJ2-1; 8 positions match TRBD1. V was clipped by 3 bases and J by 2 bases; unmatched bases: 6. The CDR3 spans 16 residues. Looked up from germline, CDR1 is MNHEY and CDR2 is SMNVEV (reference sequence). The CDR3 nucleotides read TGTGCCAGCAGTTTGGACAGGGAAGGGGCCTACAATGAGCAGTTCTTC. Translated: CASSLDREGAYNEQFF.